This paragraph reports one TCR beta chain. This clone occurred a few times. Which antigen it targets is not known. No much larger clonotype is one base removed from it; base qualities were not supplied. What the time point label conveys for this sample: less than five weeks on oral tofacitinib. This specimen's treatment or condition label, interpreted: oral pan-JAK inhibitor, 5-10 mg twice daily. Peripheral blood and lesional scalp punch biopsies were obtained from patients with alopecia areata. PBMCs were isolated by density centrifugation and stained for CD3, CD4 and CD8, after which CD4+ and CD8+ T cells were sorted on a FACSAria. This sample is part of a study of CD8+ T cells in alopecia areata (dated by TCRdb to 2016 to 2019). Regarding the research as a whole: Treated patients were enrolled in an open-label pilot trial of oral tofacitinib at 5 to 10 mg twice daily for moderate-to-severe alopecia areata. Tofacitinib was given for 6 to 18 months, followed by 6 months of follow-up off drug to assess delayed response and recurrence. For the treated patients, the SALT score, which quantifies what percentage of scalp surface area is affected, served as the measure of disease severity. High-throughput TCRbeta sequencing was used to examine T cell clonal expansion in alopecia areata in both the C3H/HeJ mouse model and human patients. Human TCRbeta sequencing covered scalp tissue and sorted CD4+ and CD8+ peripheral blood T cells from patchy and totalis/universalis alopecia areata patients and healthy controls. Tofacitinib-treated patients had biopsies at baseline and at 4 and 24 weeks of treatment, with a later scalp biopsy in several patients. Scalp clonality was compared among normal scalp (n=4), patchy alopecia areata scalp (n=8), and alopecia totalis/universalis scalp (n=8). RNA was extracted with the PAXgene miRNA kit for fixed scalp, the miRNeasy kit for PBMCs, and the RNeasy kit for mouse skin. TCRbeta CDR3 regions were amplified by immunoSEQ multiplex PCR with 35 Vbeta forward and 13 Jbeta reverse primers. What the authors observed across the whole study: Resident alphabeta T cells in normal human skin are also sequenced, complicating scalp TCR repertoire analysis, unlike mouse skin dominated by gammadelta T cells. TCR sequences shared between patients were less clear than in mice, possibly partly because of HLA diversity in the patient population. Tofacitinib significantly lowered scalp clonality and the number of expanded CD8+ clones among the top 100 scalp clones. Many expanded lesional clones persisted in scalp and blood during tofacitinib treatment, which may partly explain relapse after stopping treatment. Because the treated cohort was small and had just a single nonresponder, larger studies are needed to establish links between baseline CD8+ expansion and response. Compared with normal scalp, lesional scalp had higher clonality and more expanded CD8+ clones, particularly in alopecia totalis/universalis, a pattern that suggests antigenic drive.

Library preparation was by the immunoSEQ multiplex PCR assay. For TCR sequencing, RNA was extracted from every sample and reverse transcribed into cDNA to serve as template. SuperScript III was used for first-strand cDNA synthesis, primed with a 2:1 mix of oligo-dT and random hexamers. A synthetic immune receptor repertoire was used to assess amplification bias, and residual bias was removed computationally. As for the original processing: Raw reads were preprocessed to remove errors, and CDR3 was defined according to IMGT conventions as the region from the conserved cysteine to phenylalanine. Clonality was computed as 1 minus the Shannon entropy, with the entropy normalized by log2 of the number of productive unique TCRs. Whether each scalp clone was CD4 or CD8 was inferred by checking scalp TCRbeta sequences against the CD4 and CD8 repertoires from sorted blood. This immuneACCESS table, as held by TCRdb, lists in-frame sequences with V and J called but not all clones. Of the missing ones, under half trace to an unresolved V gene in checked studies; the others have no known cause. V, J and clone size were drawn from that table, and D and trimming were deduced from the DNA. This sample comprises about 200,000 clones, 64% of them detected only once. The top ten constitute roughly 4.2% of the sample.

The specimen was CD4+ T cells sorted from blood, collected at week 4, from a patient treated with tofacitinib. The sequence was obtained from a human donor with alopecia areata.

The CDR3 protein: CASSRQGPYEQYF. Here is the DNA: TGTGCCAGCAGTCGACAGGGACCCTACGAGCAGTACTTC. The chain is encoded by TRBV6-5 joined to TRBJ2-7; TRBD1 lines up with 7 middle nucleotides. The germline V gene yields MNHEY for CDR1 and SVGAGI for CDR2. The CDR3 covers 13 residues, taking in both the cysteine and the phenylalanine. The read is trimmed to its CDR3 DNA, 39 bases read in frame from base 1. Here V drops 5 bases and J drops 2 bases, and the junction holds 3 bases not matched to any gene.